This TCR beta chain was captured by sequencing in a study of blood T cell repertoires in COVID-19 (dated by TCRdb to 2018 to 2021). About the study as a whole: Samples covering the acute and convalescent phases of COVID-19 were provided by collaborators in the United States, Italy and Spain. The material from the prospective study consisted of cDNA or gDNA derived from T cells, B-cell-depleted T cells, or PBMCs. Subjects who had been exposed to COVID-19, were actively infected with it, or had recovered from it provided the deeply sampled blood TCRbeta repertoires that made up the dataset. The repertoires were released in a freely available public database intended as a resource for research on the immune response to SARS-CoV-2. Samples came from the ongoing ImmuneRACE study (first 160 participants) plus 1,254 subjects from 6 global collaborators. A de-identified subject ID, COVID-19 status, age in years and sex were almost always included in the sample metadata. HLA class I and class II types, where available, came from metadata supplied by the sample provider rather than from assay-based typing.

TCRbeta CDR3 regions were amplified from genomic DNA using the immunoSEQ Assay, a bias-controlled multiplex PCR. For the original study's pipeline: The number of nucleated cells in each sample was estimated by amplification of reference gene primers within the assay. To quantify the absolute abundance of each unique TCRbeta CDR3 rearrangement, sequence reads were collapsed and filtered. For each sample, productive Simpson clonality was calculated by taking the square root of Simpson's diversity index across productive rearrangements. TCRdb mirrors the immuneACCESS table, restricted to in-frame sequences. Some clones are absent from its copies; in checked studies, under half trace to an unresolved V gene, and the reason for the others is unknown. V and J calls and clone size are given by that table; D and trimming were obtained from the DNA. In all, the sample holds about 310,000 clones, and roughly nine tenths of those were seen once. Clones ranked in the top ten supply roughly a tenth of the sample.

From the cysteine up to the phenylalanine, the CDR3 has a length of 16 residues. This entry keeps only the CDR3 DNA: 48 bases, framed from base 1. The V end loses 2 bases and the J end loses 6 bases, and a stretch of 16 bases separates them. CDR1 and CDR2, per the germline V gene (reference sequence), are MNHEY and SMNVEV. Note on this clone: It has no known antigen specificity. No base-level quality is on record; no much larger clone is a single base apart.

Results and caveats for the whole study, not just this receptor: The quantity of clinical and demographic metadata differed by source and by participant and was supplied without curation.

Enrolling through a virtual design, the prospective study's participants ranged in age from roughly 18 to 95 years and lived across more than 20 United States geographic areas. Cohort assignment in the prospective study relied on participant-reported clinical history from a screening survey and a study questionnaire. Recovered participants in ImmuneRACE Cohort 3 were defined by two consecutive negative NP/OP PCR tests, clearance by a healthcare professional, or resolution of symptoms. Each participant in the prospective study had whole blood, serum and a nasopharyngeal or oropharyngeal swab collected by mobile phlebotomists. Over an approximately 2-month period, participants in the prospective study had the option of providing additional blood draws and questionnaires. Blood samples from the prospective study were shipped frozen or at room temperature prior to DNA extraction.

Sequencing input: PBMCs or T cells enriched from blood (not recorded which). The sequence came from a woman in her thirties who had recovered from COVID-19. Rearrangement joined TRBV27 to TRBJ2-2; 6 matching bases give a weak D call of TRBD2. The CDR3 region: CASSLGWAGSPGELFF. The nucleotides read TGTGCCAGCAGTTTAGGTTGGGCGGGAAGCCCCGGGGAGCTGTTTTTT.